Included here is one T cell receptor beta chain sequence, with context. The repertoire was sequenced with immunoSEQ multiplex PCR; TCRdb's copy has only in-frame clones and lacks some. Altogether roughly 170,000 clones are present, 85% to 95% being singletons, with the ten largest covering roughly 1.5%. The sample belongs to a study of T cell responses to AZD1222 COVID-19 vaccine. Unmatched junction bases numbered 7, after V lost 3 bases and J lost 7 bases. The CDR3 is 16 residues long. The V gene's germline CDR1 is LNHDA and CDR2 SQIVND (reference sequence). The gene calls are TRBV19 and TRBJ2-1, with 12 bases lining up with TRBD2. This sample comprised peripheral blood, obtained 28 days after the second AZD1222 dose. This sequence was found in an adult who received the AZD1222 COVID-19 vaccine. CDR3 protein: CASSIAMLAGGNEQFF. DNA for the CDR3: TGTGCCAGTAGTATTGCTATGCTAGCGGGAGGGAATGAGCAGTTCTTC. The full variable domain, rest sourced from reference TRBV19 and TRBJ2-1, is DGGITQSPKYLFRKEGQNVTLSCEQNLNHDAMYWYRQDPGQGLRLIYYSQIVNDFQKGDIAEGYSVSREKKESFPLTVTSAQKNPTAFYLCASSIAMLAGGNEQFFGPGTRLTVL.